Sequencing of this T cell receptor (beta chain) was carried out in a study of T cell clonotyping in hematopoietic cell transplantation. In the study overall: Pretransplant recipient samples were taken after cytoreduction.

Repertoires were generated with immunoSEQ multiplex PCR, while TCRdb's copy carries only in-frame clones and drops some. The data show about 47,000 clones, roughly 80% seen once. CDR1 and CDR2 from the germline V gene are LNHDA and SQIVND (reference sequence). The junction had 10 bases not matched to a gene; V was cut back by 6 bases and J by 6 bases. CDR3 length equals 14 residues. The time point here: recipient sample about 28 days before transplant, after cytoreduction. Recipient blood drawn about 28 days pretransplant and days 30, 100, 180 after. The source material was peripheral blood mononuclear cells, sampled before stem cell transplant. The chain links TRBV19 to TRBJ1-2; 7 bases map to TRBD1. The clonotype originates from a man between 60 and 70 years old with myelodysplastic syndrome. Some clones in this sample may be carry-over from other donors' samples. The CDR3 DNA is TGTGCCAGTAGGGACAGGCTAAAAGGTGATGGCTACACCTTC. Its protein is CASRDRLKGDGYTF.